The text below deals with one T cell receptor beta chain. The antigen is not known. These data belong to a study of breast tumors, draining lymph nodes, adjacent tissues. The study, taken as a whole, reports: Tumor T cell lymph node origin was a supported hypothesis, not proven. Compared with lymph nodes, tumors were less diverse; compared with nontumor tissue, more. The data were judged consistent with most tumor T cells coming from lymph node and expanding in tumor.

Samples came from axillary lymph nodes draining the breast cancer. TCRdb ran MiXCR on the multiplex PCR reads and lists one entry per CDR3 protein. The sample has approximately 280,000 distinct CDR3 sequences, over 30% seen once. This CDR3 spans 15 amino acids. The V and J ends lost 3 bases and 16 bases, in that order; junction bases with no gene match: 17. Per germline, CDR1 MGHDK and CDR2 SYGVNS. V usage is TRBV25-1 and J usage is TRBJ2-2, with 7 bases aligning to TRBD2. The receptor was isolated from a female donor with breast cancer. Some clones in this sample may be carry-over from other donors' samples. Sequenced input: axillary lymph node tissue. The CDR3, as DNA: TGTGCCAGCAGTGATCCAATTGACCTAGCGGAGGGGCCGTTTTTT. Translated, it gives CASSDPIDLAEGPFF. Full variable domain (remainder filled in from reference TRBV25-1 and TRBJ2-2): EADIYQTPRYLVIGTGKKITLECSQTMGHDKMYWYQQDPGMELHLIHYSYGVNSTEKGDLSSESTVSRIRTEHFPLTLESARPSHTSQYLCASSDPIDLAEGPFFGEGSRLTVL.